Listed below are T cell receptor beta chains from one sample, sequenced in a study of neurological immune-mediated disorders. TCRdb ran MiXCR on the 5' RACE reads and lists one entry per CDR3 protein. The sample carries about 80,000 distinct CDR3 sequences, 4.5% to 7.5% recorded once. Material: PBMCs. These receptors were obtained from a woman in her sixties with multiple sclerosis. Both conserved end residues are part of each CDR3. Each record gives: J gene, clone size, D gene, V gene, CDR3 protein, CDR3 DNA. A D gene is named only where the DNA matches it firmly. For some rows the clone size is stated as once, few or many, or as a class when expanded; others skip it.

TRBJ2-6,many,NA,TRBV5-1,CASSTRVSGANVLTF,TGCGCCAGCAGCACCAGGGTCTCTGGGGCCAACGTCCTGACTTTC
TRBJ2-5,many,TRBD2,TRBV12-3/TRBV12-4,CASSLSGVETQYF,TGTGCCAGCAGCCTGAGCGGGGTCGAGACCCAGTACTTC
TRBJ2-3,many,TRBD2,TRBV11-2,CASSLVPTSGSNPDTQYF,TGTGCCAGCAGCTTAGTACCTACTAGCGGGTCGAATCCAGATACGCAGTATTTT
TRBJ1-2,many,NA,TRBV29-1,CSVEDWAAYGYTF,TGCAGCGTTGAAGATTGGGCAGCGTATGGCTACACCTTC
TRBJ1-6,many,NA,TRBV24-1,CATRSGGEDTLHF,TGTGCCACCAGGAGTGGAGGGGAGGACACCCTCCACTTT
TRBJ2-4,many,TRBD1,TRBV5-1,CASSLVDRGVGNIQYF,TGCGCCAGCAGCTTGGTTGACAGGGGCGTCGGAAACATTCAGTACTTC
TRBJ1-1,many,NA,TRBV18,CASSPGGLLVGTEAFF,TGTGCCAGCTCACCCGGGGGATTATTGGTGGGCACTGAAGCTTTCTTT
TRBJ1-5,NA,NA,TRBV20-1,CSASRYNRLYSNQPQHF,TGCAGTGCTAGCAGATACAACAGGCTCTATAGCAATCAGCCCCAGCATTTT
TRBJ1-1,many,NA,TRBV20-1,CSARKGSLNTEAFF,TGCAGTGCTAGAAAGGGAAGTCTGAACACTGAAGCTTTCTTT
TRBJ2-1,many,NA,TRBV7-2,CASTLAETSYNEQFF,TGTGCCAGCACCTTAGCGGAAACCTCCTACAATGAGCAGTTCTTC
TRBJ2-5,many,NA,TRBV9,CASSEIPGGRVETQYF,TGTGCCAGCAGCGAAATCCCCGGGGGGCGGGTAGAGACCCAGTACTTC
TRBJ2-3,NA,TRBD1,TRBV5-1,CASSLGQGITDTQYF,TGCGCCAGCAGCCTGGGACAGGGGATCACAGATACGCAGTATTTT
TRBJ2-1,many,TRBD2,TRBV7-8,CASSLAGGDEQFF,TGTGCCAGCAGCTTAGCGGGGGGGGATGAGCAGTTCTTC
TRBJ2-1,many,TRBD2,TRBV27,CASSPLAGVQFF,TGTGCCAGCAGCCCACTAGCGGGGGTACAGTTCTTC
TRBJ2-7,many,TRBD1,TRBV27,CASSLGGTGGQYF,TGTGCCAGCAGTTTAGGCGGGACAGGGGGGCAGTACTTC
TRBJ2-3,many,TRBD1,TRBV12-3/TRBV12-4,CASSSTGERTDTQYF,TGTGCCAGCAGTTCGACAGGGGAACGCACAGATACGCAGTATTTT
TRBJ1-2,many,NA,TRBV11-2,CASSLYQRANYGYTF,TGTGCCAGCAGCTTATATCAGCGTGCTAACTATGGCTACACCTTC
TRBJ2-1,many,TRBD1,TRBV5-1,CASSFGTGGYNEQFF,TGCGCCAGCAGCTTCGGGACAGGGGGCTACAATGAGCAGTTCTTC
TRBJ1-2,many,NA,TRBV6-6,CASSQTGTPIYGYTF,TGTGCCAGCAGCCAAACCGGGACACCAATCTATGGCTACACCTTC
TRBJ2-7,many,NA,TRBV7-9,CASSLEGSQSEQYF,TGTGCCAGCAGCCTCGAGGGAAGTCAGAGCGAGCAGTACTTC
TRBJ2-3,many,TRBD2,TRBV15,CATSMTSGGGTQYF,TGTGCCACCAGCATGACTAGCGGGGGGGGCACGCAGTATTTT
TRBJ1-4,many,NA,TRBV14,CASSPGRGMVEKLFF,TGTGCCAGCAGCCCCGGGAGGGGGATGGTTGAAAAACTGTTTTTT
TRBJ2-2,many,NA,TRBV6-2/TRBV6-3,CATRGGELFF,TGTGCCACCCGCGGGGGGGAGCTGTTTTTT
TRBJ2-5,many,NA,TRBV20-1,CSARDAPETQYF,TGCAGTGCTAGAGATGCCCCAGAGACCCAGTACTTC
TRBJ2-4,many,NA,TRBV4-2,CASSQMGGLAKNIQYF,TGTGCCAGCAGCCAAATGGGCGGGCTAGCCAAAAACATTCAGTACTTC
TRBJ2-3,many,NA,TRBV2,CASSEIRDTQYF,TGTGCCAGCAGTGAAATACGGGATACGCAGTATTTT
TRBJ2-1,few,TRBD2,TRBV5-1,CASTNRRLAGRNEQFF,TGCGCCAGCACGAACCGGAGACTAGCGGGTAGAAATGAGCAGTTCTTC
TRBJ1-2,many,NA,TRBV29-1,CSVDPGLSSYGYTF,TGCAGCGTGGACCCAGGGTTAAGTAGCTATGGCTACACCTTC
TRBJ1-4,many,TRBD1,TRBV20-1,CSALGGGAGEKLFF,TGCAGTGCCTTAGGAGGGGGCGCCGGTGAAAAACTGTTTTTT
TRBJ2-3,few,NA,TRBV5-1,CASSIGQTTDTQYF,TGCGCCAGCTCGATAGGACAGACCACAGATACGCAGTATTTT
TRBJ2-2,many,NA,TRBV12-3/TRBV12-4,CASSPATGYNTGELFF,TGTGCCAGCAGCCCTGCCACGGGCTACAACACCGGGGAGCTGTTTTTT
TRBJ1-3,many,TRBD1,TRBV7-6,CASSPGQGVRLGSGNTIYF,TGTGCCAGCAGCCCGGGACAGGGAGTACGTCTAGGATCTGGAAACACCATATATTTT
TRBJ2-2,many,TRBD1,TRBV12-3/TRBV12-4,CASRGQMNTGELFF,TGTGCCAGCAGGGGACAGATGAACACCGGGGAGCTGTTTTTT
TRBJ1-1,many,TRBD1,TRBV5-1,CASTPIQGWNTEAFF,TGCGCCAGCACTCCGATACAGGGGTGGAACACTGAAGCTTTCTTT
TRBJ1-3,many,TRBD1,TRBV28,CASSPPPRDRGSGNTIYF,TGTGCCAGCAGTCCACCGCCTCGGGACAGGGGCTCTGGAAACACCATATATTTT
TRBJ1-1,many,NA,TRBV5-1,CASSQDSTANTEAFF,TGCGCCAGCAGCCAAGATTCTACAGCGAACACTGAAGCTTTCTTT
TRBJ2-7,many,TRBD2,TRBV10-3,CAISGREEQYF,TGTGCCATCAGCGGGAGGGAAGAGCAGTACTTC
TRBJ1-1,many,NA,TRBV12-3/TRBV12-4,CASRLSGGNTEAFF,TGTGCCAGCAGACTATCGGGGGGGAACACTGAAGCTTTCTTT
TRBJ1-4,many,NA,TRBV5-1,CASSLLPANEKLFF,TGCGCCAGCAGCTTGTTGCCGGCGAATGAAAAACTGTTTTTT
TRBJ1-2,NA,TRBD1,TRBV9,CASRKGTGKVGYTF,TGTGCCAGCAGAAAGGGGACAGGGAAGGTGGGCTACACCTTC
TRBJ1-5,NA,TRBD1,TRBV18,CASSPGSTGTNQHQHF,TGTGCCAGCTCACCAGGGTCGACAGGGACCAATCAGCACCAGCATTTT
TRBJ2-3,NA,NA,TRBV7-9,CASSLAGFPDTQYF,TGTGCCAGCAGCTTAGCTGGGTTCCCAGATACGCAGTATTTT
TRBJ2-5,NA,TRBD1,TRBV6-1,CASGRSGQQETQYF,TGTGCCAGCGGGAGATCGGGACAGCAAGAGACCCAGTACTTC
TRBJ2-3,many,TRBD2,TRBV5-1,CASSLGSGVSDTQYF,TGCGCCAGCAGCTTGGGTAGCGGGGTTTCAGATACGCAGTATTTT